The T cell receptor (beta chain) described here comes from a study of CD8+ T cells in alopecia areata. The treatment was: oral pan-JAK inhibitor, 5-10 mg twice daily. After isolation, RNA underwent reverse transcription to generate cDNA as the sequencing template. TCRdb's table, derived via immunoSEQ multiplex PCR, lists solely in-frame clones and lacks some. The profile shows under 350,000 clones, more than 45% of them singletons. The input for sequencing was CD4+ T cells sorted from blood, taken at week 24, from a patient treated with tofacitinib. The clonotype originates from a human donor with alopecia areata.

CDR3 residues: CASSPIPLGQSNEQFF. CDR3 bases: TGCGCCAGCAGCCCAATCCCCCTGGGACAGAGCAATGAGCAGTTCTTC. The chain employs TRBV5-1 and TRBJ2-1; 7 bases map to TRBD1. This CDR3 is built from 16 residues. Trimming took 4 bases from V and 6 from J; bases not matched to a gene: 13. Germline lookup yields CDR1 SGHRS and CDR2 YFSETQ.